A single T cell receptor beta chain is shown here with its context. What antigen it recognizes has not been identified. No much larger clone is present one base from it, and per-base qualities are unavailable. Whole blood was collected in K2EDTA tubes by collaborating institutions according to the institutions' own protocols. For TCRbeta analysis, collaborator samples were shipped as frozen whole blood, as isolated PBMCs, or as DNA extracted from either sample type. TCRbeta CDR3 regions were amplified from genomic DNA using the immunoSEQ Assay, a bias-controlled multiplex PCR. The authors processed their data as follows. The number of nucleated cells in each sample was estimated by amplification of reference gene primers within the assay. To quantify the absolute abundance of each unique TCRbeta CDR3 rearrangement, sequence reads were collapsed and filtered. For each sample, productive Simpson clonality was calculated as the square root of Simpson's diversity index over productive rearrangements. TCRdb provides this immuneACCESS table in a form limited to in-frame rearrangements. Some clones are lacking; in checked studies, under half of them reflect an unresolved V gene, and why the rest are absent is not known. V, J and clone size reflect that table, while D and trimming were determined from the DNA. Counted in this sample were about 190,000 clones; 80% of them appeared once. Approximately 6.9% of the sample is taken by the ten largest.

The CDR3 holds 16 amino acids from the cysteine to the phenylalanine. The kept DNA is CDR3 alone, 48 bases in frame from the first base. Sequences KGHDR (CDR1) and SFDVKD (CDR2) are obtained from the germline V gene. V is trimmed back by 4 bases and J by 3 bases, and the junction contains 5 bases that no gene match accounts for. The sample belongs to a study of blood T cell repertoires in COVID-19 (TCRdb year 2020). At the level of the whole study: Samples covering the acute and convalescent phases of COVID-19 were provided by collaborators in the United States, Italy and Spain. The samples were drawn from the first 160 participants of the ongoing ImmuneRACE study and from 1,254 subjects provided by 6 global collaborators. Sample metadata almost always included a de-identified subject ID, COVID-19 status, age in years and sex. Where available, HLA class I and class II types were obtained from metadata supplied by the sample provider rather than from assay-based typing. The repertoires were released in a freely available public database meant as a resource for research on the immune response to SARS-CoV-2. The dataset comprised deeply sampled blood TCRbeta repertoires from subjects exposed to, actively infected with, or recovered from COVID-19. The prospective study material was composed of cDNA or gDNA derived from T cells, B-cell-depleted T cells, or PBMCs.

Study-wide conclusions, independent of this receptor: The quantity of clinical and demographic metadata differed by source and by participant and was supplied without curation.

The sequenced material came from peripheral blood. This sequence originates from a man in his fifties or sixties with acute or convalescent COVID-19. Rearrangement joined TRBV24-1 to TRBJ2-3; 11 bases in between match TRBD2. Here the CDR3 is given as CATSDPRLAGTDTQYF. The nucleotide sequence is given as TGTGCCACCAGTGACCCTAGACTAGCGGGGACAGATACGCAGTATTTT.